Presented here are 8 T cell receptor beta chains from one specimen sequenced in a study of immune cell composition in non-small cell lung cancer. Method: immunoSEQ multiplex PCR; TCRdb's copy keeps in-frame clones and lacks some. The sample consists of around 15,000 clones, 70% to 80% of them appearing once. Normal lung sampling was at least 3 cm from the tumour, as distant as possible. This sample was shared with a second study, whose subject was CD4 T cells in lung cancer.

Sample: non-adjacent lung tissue. The receptors were gathered from a human donor with non-small cell lung cancer.

This clone was counted between two and nine times. V is TRBV7-9 and J is TRBJ1-6, with D uncertain. CDR3 length: 14 amino acids. V gave up 3 bases and J gave up 7 bases, with 10 bases separating them. CDR1 SEHNR and CDR2 FQNEAQ come from the germline V gene (reference sequence). The CDR3 DNA reads TGTGCCAGCAGCTTTGAACGCACCAATTCACCCCTCCACTTT. It codes for CASSFERTNSPLHF.

Notes on this clone: At one of its ends the junction is not consistent with the germline gene, which may arise from a read error. V is TRBV28 and J is TRBJ2-1; no reliable D call. This CDR3 spans 12 amino acids. CDR1 is MDHEN, CDR2 SYDVKM, per germline. CDR3 protein: CASSLGQNERFF. The CDR3 DNA is TGTGCCAGCAGTTTAGGTCAGAATGAGCGGTTCTTC.

The chain links TRBV7-9 to TRBJ1-4, with D maybe TRBD1 (5 bases). V dropped 1 base and J dropped 8 bases, with 11 bases sitting between them. Germline CDR1 reads SEHNR; CDR2 reads FQNEAQ (reference sequence). The CDR3 runs 14 residues. CDR3 sequence (DNA): TGTGCCAGCAGCTTAGTGCAGGAGGGGGAAAAACTGTTTTTT. This encodes CASSLVQEGEKLFF.

The J gene is TRBJ2-7, the V gene TRBV11-3, with 9 bases lining up with TRBD1. Trimming at V came to 0 bases and at J to 3 bases, leaving 3 bases not matched to a gene. The V gene's germline CDR1 is SGHNT and CDR2 YENEEA. This CDR3 is built from 15 residues. DNA of the CDR3: TGTGCCAGCAGCTTAGAGACAGGGGGTTACTACGAGCAGTACTTC. Translating it yields CASSLETGGYYEQYF.

V is TRBV18 and J is TRBJ2-7, with 10 positions matching TRBD2. The CDR3 covers 15 residues. Germline assignment: CDR1 KGHSH and CDR2 LQKENI. The V and J ends lost 6 bases and 0 bases, in that order; junction bases with no gene match: 5. CDR3 coding DNA: TGTGCCAGCTCTCCTTTAGCGGGGGGCTCCTACGAGCAGTACTTC. This encodes CASSPLAGGSYEQYF.

This clone counts as medium-sized (0.01 to 0.1%). This chain joins TRBV19 and TRBJ2-7; 8 bases agree with TRBD1. The CDR3 consists of 15 residues. Unmatched junction bases numbered 12, after V lost 7 bases and J lost 4 bases. Germline loops: CDR1 LNHDA, CDR2 SQIVND (reference sequence). CDR3 loop: CASKTSGTGLYEQYF. Written as DNA, the CDR3 is TGTGCCAGTAAAACCTCCGGGACAGGATTATACGAGCAGTACTTC.

This clone was recorded a few times. This sequence joins TRBV28 and TRBJ1-2; D may be TRBD1 (5 bases). CDR3 length: 15 amino acids. Per the germline V gene, CDR1 is MDHEN and CDR2 is SYDVKM. Trimming took 2 bases from V and 4 from J, leaving 14 bases between them. This CDR3 reads CASSLRGGVIYGYTF. DNA of the CDR3: TGTGCCAGCAGTTTACGGGGGGGGGTGATCTATGGCTACACCTTC.

This clone has a handful of counts. The rearrangement links TRBV7-2 to TRBJ2-2; D is possibly TRBD1 (5 bases). The V end lost 5 bases, the J end lost 10 bases, and 11 bases lay between the germline ends. The CDR3 covers 12 residues. Germline assignment: CDR1 SGHTA and CDR2 FQGNSA. CDR3 sequence (DNA): TGTGCCAGCAGCGCGCAGGGTCCGGAGCTGTTTTTT. This codes for CASSAQGPELFF.